This entry concerns a single T cell receptor (beta chain). This CDR3 spans 14 amino acids. In germline, CDR1 is SGHVS, CDR2 FQNEAQ. The donors gave bone marrow, and they were healthy. The record originates from a study of cytomegalovirus exposure and HLA in healthy donors. It was with 60 Vbeta and 13 Jbeta primers that the PCR ran. The data were produced by immunoSEQ multiplex PCR, yet TCRdb's version contains in-frame clones alone and is incomplete. The sample includes 95,000 to 150,000 clones, approximately 80% of them seen just once. The chain is built from TRBV7-8 and TRBJ2-5; 7 bases are a match to TRBD1. Gene TRBJ2-7 matches the end of the DNA better, so the J call may be wrong. The clonotype originates from a man in his forties or fifties in good health and CMV-seronegative. Input material: PBMCs. CDR3 DNA: TGTGCCAGCAGCTTAAGGACAGGTTCCTACGAGCAGTACTTC. Translated, it gives CASSLRTGSYEQYF.